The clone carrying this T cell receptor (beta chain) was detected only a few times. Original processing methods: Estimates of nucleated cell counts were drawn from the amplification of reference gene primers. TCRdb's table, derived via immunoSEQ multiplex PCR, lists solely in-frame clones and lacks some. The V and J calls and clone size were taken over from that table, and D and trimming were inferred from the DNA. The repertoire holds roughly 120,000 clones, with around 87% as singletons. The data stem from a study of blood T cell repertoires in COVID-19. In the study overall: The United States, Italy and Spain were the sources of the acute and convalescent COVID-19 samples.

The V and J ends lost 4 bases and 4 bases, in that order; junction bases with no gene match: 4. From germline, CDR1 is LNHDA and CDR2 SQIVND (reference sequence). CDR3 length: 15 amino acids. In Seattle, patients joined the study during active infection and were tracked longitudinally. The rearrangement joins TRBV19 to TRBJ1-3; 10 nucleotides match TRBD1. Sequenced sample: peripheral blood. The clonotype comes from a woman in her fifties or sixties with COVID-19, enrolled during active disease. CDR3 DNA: TGTGCCAGTAGTACGACAGGGGGCATCGGAAACACCATATATTTT. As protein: CASSTTGGIGNTIYF.